This T cell receptor beta chain emerged from a study of regulatory T cells in long-lasting Graves disease (dated by TCRdb to the early 2020s). About the investigation overall: Persistent Graves' disease meant more than 5 years of antithyroid drug treatment with TSH receptor autoantibodies that stayed positive. The study was conducted in China and was registered as a clinical trial. Persistent Graves' disease patients in the clinical cohort had taken antithyroid drugs for around 11 years on average. A total of roughly 33 samples underwent TCR sequencing: approximately 13 from persistent and roughly 20 from newly diagnosed Graves' disease patients. Persistent Graves' disease patients were compared with newly diagnosed Graves' disease patients by peripheral blood TCR sequencing and RNA sequencing.

Turning to this clonotype: Its antigen is still unknown. The input lacks base qualities; no much larger clone sits a single base away.

The time point tag for this specimen amounts to: persistent/refractory GD, antithyroid drugs over 5 years with positive TRAb. RNA was extracted from PBMCs in TRIzol for both TCR sequencing and RNA sequencing. The diagnosis of Graves' disease followed American Thyroid Association guidelines. The patients came from an endocrinology department in Xi'an, China. From each patient, around 9.3 milliliters of peripheral blood was collected into an EDTA anticoagulant tube. PBMCs were isolated by Ficoll Paque Plus density gradient separation without further T cell sorting. An Agilent 2100 Bioanalyzer and agarose gel were used to check RNA quality, while a NanoDrop 2000 measured RNA concentration. The paper's findings and limits, for the study overall: Lower TCR Shannon entropy and fewer highly expanded clones were observed in persistent Graves' disease patients than in newly diagnosed patients, which suggested clonal expansion. The study examined only peripheral blood because the primary lesion, thyroid tissue, could not be accessed. A larger number of public clonotypes was shared among persistent patients (more than 2,500) than among newly diagnosed patients (roughly 970). Sequencing and analysis were limited to the TCR beta chain. As a limitation, the authors acknowledged that the small sample size may reduce accuracy. Persistent disease showed preferential use of TRBV28, TRBJ1-2 and TRBJ2-5, whereas newly diagnosed disease favored TRBV20-1 and TRBJ2-1.

Its CDR3 holds 18 amino acids, cysteine through phenylalanine. Only the CDR3 DNA is retained, 54 bases long and in frame from the first base. V is cut by 4 bases and J by 3 bases, and the space between the germline ends is 24 bases. CDR1 and CDR2, looked up from the germline V gene, are SGDLS and YYNGEE. Library construction relied on multiplex PCR. The listed sequencing device is Illumina HiSeq 4000. iRepertoire HTBI primers and Arm-PCR amplification of CDR3 regions were used to construct TCR beta libraries. Before sequencing, the PCR products underwent gel purification. As for the original processing: Gene usage analysis of CDR3 amino acid clonotypes used the approximately 56 TRBV and 14 TRBJ segments found across samples. Filtered high-quality paired reads were merged into contigs using COPE and FqMerger. BLAST was used to align contigs to the IMGT TRBV, TRBD and TRBJ reference genes, and CDR3 was defined following IMGT. Any clonotype with a frequency above 0.1% was counted as a highly expanded clone. Repertoire diversity was measured by Shannon entropy, and V-J evenness by the Gini coefficient. Clonotypes shared by more than one individual were considered public. The public reads were reanalyzed by TCRdb: fastp trimming at Q25, MiXCR alignment, in-frame beta chains only. When rows share a CDR3 protein, they turn into one entry using the most common DNA and genes. The V and J calls follow TCRdb's processing rather than the paper's. Recorded for this sample are roughly 500,000 distinct CDR3 sequences; less than 25% of them occurred a single time. Together, the top ten hold approximately 7.8% of the sample.

The source material was peripheral blood mononuclear cells (PBMCs), sampled when the disease was refractory, from a patient treated with antithyroid drugs. The chain links TRBV9 with TRBJ2-3, with TRBD2 as a weak D call on 6 bases. This sequence originates from a female donor with Graves disease. DNA sequence: TGTGCCAGCAGCCCCCACAGTGGGGGGATCCGGGGGACAGATACGCAGTATTTT. It translates to CASSPHSGGIRGTDTQYF.